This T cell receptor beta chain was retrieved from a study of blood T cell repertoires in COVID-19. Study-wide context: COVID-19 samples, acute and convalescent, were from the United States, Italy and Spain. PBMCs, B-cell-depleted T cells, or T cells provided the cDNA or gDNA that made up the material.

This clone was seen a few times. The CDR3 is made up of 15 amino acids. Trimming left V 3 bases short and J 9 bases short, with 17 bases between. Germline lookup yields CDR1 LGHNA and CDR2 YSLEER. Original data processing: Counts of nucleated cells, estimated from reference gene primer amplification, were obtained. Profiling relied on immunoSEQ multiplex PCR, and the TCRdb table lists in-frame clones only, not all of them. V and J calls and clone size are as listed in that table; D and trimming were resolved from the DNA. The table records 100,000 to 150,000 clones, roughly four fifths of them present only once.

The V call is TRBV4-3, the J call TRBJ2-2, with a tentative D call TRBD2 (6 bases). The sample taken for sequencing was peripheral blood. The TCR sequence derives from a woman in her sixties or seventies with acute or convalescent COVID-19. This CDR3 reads CASSHEGGGIRELFF. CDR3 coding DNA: TGCGCCAGCAGCCACGAGGGTGGGGGGATCCGGGAGCTGTTTTTT.